The TCR beta chain described here comes from a study of Graves' ophthalmopathy and Graves' hyperthyroidism (dated 2018 in TCRdb). The study in broad terms: Hyperthyroidism was considered stable if no progression to ophthalmopathy occurred within 18 months of follow-up. The independent validation cohort included about 20 hyperthyroidism patients plus 17 patients who later progressed from hyperthyroidism to ophthalmopathy. After sampling, hyperthyroidism patients received methimazole starting at 30 mg daily, and ophthalmopathy patients received high-dose intravenous methylprednisolone. In more than five hyperthyroidism patients, T-cell repertoires of thyroid tissue and blood were compared. In total, around 140 blood samples were TCR-sequenced: 40 to 45 ophthalmopathy, about 75 hyperthyroidism and roughly 17 hyperthyroidism-to-ophthalmopathy patients. The study used TCR beta repertoire signatures to distinguish Graves' ophthalmopathy from Graves' hyperthyroidism and to predict progression to ophthalmopathy. A discovery set of about a hundred patients (43 ophthalmopathy, 57 stable hyperthyroidism) was enrolled to explore V-J signatures distinguishing ophthalmopathy from hyperthyroidism.

For repertoire sequencing, the TCR beta CDR3 regions were amplified from RNA transcripts. The first round was an RT-PCR using HTBI primers with the Qiagen OneStep RT-PCR kit, and this first round was followed by a second-round multiplex PCR, then size selection and purification. The libraries underwent paired-end sequencing with 100 bp reads on an Illumina HiSeq2000. As for how the authors treated the data: SOAPnuke was used to process the reads, throwing out any read that had adapters, had uncalled bases, had a mean Phred below 15, or lacked an exact constant-primer or identifier match. High-quality paired reads were merged with COPE v1.2.5. Clonotypes were defined as unique nucleotide sequences and were aligned to IMGT TRB V, D and J references using MiTCR v1.1. Analysis was restricted to V-J combinations with a frequency above 0.0001, which covered 99% to 99.2% of repertoires. For each V-J combination, a TCR clonal expansion and chaos score was defined as F50 clonal expansion divided by the chaos observed in the TCRdist matrix. Welch's t-statistics and random forest were used to reduce the features to around 13 V-J combinations, which were then used as input to a naive Bayes classifier. The similarity between thyroid and blood repertoires was quantified using the Morisita-Horn index. Using fastp at Q25 and MiXCR, TCRdb reprocessed the public reads and kept productive beta chains. Under each unique CDR3 protein, matching rows form one entry showing the most common genes and DNA. The V and J calls come from TCRdb's annotation, not from the publication. The sample contains a few hundred thousand distinct CDR3 sequences, under 45% of them found a single time. Jointly, the top ten make up around 4.6% of the sample.

Results the study describes overall, beyond this receptor: In validation, the model predicted ophthalmopathy progression with about 70% sensitivity and roughly 72% specificity; 12 predicted patients were CT-confirmed with GO in a median of around 6.5 months. The 13-signature model separated ophthalmopathy from stable hyperthyroidism with approximately 90% sensitivity and almost 84% specificity in cross-validation, and 80%/75% in the test set. Sample size was not statistically predetermined, and group allocation was not concealed from the investigators. Most expanded thyroid clonotypes with frequency above 0.001 were also detected in blood, suggesting blood repertoires may reflect the thyroid immune response.

Looking up the germline V gene yields CDR1 SGHTA and CDR2 FQGTGA. V and J are trimmed by 3 bases and 6 bases, and the gene matches miss 5 bases of the junction. The CDR3 holds 14 amino acids from the cysteine to the phenylalanine. Just the 42-base CDR3 DNA is kept, in frame starting at base 1. As regards this clonotype: There is no known antigen for this receptor. No qualities accompany the bases; no much larger clone lies one base away.

Hyperthyroidism patients were newly diagnosed, with disease duration under 2 months, and aged 18 to 65 years. Patients with other autoimmune diseases, uncontrolled infections, pregnancy or lactation were excluded from the study. Diagnosis relied on clinical symptoms, serum thyroxine, TRAb, thyroid ultrasound and orbital computed tomography. Total RNA was extracted using Trizol reagent, and RNA quality was checked on an Agilent 2100 Bioanalyzer. The material sequenced was peripheral blood or thyroid tissue (not recorded which). The source is an adult man with Graves' hyperthyroidism. The chain employs TRBV7-3 and TRBJ1-1; TRBD1 agrees with 9 junctional bases. The CDR3 region reads CASSFRDRVSEAFF. The DNA sequence follows: TGTGCCAGCAGCTTCCGGGACAGGGTCTCTGAAGCTTTCTTT.